This passage covers 12 T cell receptor beta chains from one sample sequenced in a study of blood T cell repertoires in COVID-19. Sequenced by immunoSEQ multiplex PCR; TCRdb stores in-frame clones only, minus some. The sample holds about 190,000 clones; about nine tenths are singletons and the top ten take about 1.1%. Sample: peripheral blood. Every receptor here comes from a man in his thirties or forties with acute or convalescent COVID-19.

The chain employs TRBV2 and TRBJ1-4; unclear D gene. Trimming removed 2 bases at V and 4 bases at J, with 11 bases between. The CDR3 is 15 amino acids. The germline CDR1 and CDR2 sequences are SNHLY and FYNNEI. The CDR3, as DNA: TGTGCCAGCAGTGAAACATTCAGTAATAATGAAAAACTGTTTTTT. This gives the protein CASSETFSNNEKLFF.

In this sample, this clone turned up a few times. The chain couples TRBV6-1 to TRBJ1-3; D perhaps matches TRBD1 (6 bases). Trimming cost V 3 bases and J 2 bases, with 11 bases left between them. This CDR3 is built from 15 residues. The V gene's germline CDR1 is MNHNS and CDR2 SASEGT. The CDR3 loop is CASSDGQTTGNTIYF. Here the CDR3 DNA reads TGTGCCAGCAGTGATGGACAGACAACTGGAAACACCATATATTTT.

The chain is built from TRBV5-1 and TRBJ1-1; TRBD1 agrees at 8 bases. This CDR3 has 13 amino acids. Trimming removed 4 bases from V and 8 bases from J; junction bases left unmatched: 7. Germline V gene lookup returns CDR1 SGHRS and CDR2 YFSETQ. This CDR3 is CASSPGTGEEAFF. CDR3 bases: TGCGCCAGCAGCCCTGGGACAGGTGAAGAAGCTTTCTTT.

CDR3 in amino acids: CASSRETGGSRYNEQFF. The CDR3 nucleotides read TGTGCCAGCAGCCGCGAAACAGGGGGCAGTAGGTACAATGAGCAGTTCTTC. The V call is TRBV3-1 (or the pseudogene TRBV3-2), the J call TRBJ2-1; 9 nucleotides agree with TRBD1. CDR3 length: 17 residues. Germline loops: CDR1 LGHDT, CDR2 YNNKEL (reference sequence). J gave up 4 bases and V 4 bases, and 11 bases lay outside the gene matches.

CDR3 residues: CASSQSPGGGNTIYF. In nucleotides, the CDR3 is TGTGCCAGCAGCCAATCTCCAGGAGGAGGAAACACCATATATTTT. This chain connects TRBV4-2 to TRBJ1-3; D not resolved. The CDR3 runs 15 residues. Germline V gene lookup returns CDR1 LGHNA and CDR2 YNFKEQ. Trimming left V 2 bases short and J 4 bases short, with 12 bases between.

The V call is TRBV6-5, the J call TRBJ2-7; 7 positions match TRBD1. The CDR3 spans 16 residues. Unmatched junction bases numbered 8, after V lost 0 bases and J lost 3 bases. Germline CDR1 is MNHEY and CDR2 is SVGAGI. In DNA, the CDR3 is TGTGCCAGCAGTTACTCGGCGACAGGGAACCGCTACGAGCAGTACTTC. Translating it yields CASSYSATGNRYEQYF.

The chain recombines TRBV28 with TRBJ1-5; perhaps TRBD1 as D (6 bases). This CDR3 spans 17 amino acids. CDR1 and CDR2 from the germline V gene are MDHEN and SYDVKM. Trimming took 6 bases from V and 0 from J, leaving 18 bases between them. Here the CDR3 reads CASRQGGPRNSNQPQHF. The CDR3 region has the DNA TGTGCCAGCAGGCAAGGGGGACCTCGTAATAGCAATCAGCCCCAGCATTTT.

The genes are TRBV3-1 (or the pseudogene TRBV3-2) and TRBJ2-7, with 7 bases lining up with TRBD2. Germline V gives CDR1 LGHDT, CDR2 YNNKEL (reference sequence). This CDR3 region has 16 residues. With V trimmed by 0 bases and J by 4 bases, 9 bases remained unmatched. CDR3 nucleotide sequence: TGTGCCAGCAGCCAAGATAGCGGGCCCCGGCCATACGAGCAGTACTTC. Translating it yields CASSQDSGPRPYEQYF.

V is TRBV18 and J is TRBJ1-3, with D hard to call. The V gene lost 2 bases and the J gene lost 0 bases, with 11 bases spanning the gap. The CDR3 is 16 amino acids. Germline CDR1 and CDR2: KGHSH and LQKENI. CDR3 DNA sequence: TGTGCCAGCTCACCAGAGGTTCACATCTCTGGAAACACCATATATTTT. It encodes CASSPEVHISGNTIYF.

This clone was picked up one time. The gene calls are TRBV10-2 and TRBJ1-5, with D possibly matching TRBD1 (5 bases). Germline V CDR1 and CDR2: WSHSY, SAAADI. Trimming removed 10 bases from V and 3 bases from J, with 13 bases in between. CDR3 length equals 13 residues. CDR3 amino acids: CATLGQFNQPQHF. The CDR3 region has the DNA TGCGCCACCCTGGGGCAGTTCAATCAGCCCCAGCATTTT.

The chain is built from TRBV12-3 or TRBV12-4 and TRBJ1-1; possibly TRBD1 for D (5 bases). V was pared by 2 bases and J by 3 bases, with 7 bases between. The CDR3 is 13 amino acids. CDR3: CASSLSRDTEAFF. CDR3 DNA: TGTGCCAGCAGTTTAAGCAGGGACACTGAAGCTTTCTTT.

The rearrangement uses TRBV29-1 and TRBJ2-3; 8 bases fit TRBD1. The CDR3 is 12 residues long. With V trimmed by 6 bases and J by 4 bases, 3 bases remained unmatched. From germline, CDR1 is SQVTM and CDR2 ANQGSEA. In nucleotides, the CDR3 is TGCAGCGTCCGGACAGGGTCAGATACGCAGTATTTT. Protein product: CSVRTGSDTQYF.